These 25 T cell receptor beta chains came from one sample sequenced in a study of blood T cell repertoires in COVID-19. Assay used: immunoSEQ multiplex PCR; TCRdb lists only in-frame clones, some missing. The sample has about 140,000 clones; around 79% are singletons. The specimen sequenced was peripheral blood. The origin of the receptors is a man aged 55 to 70 with acute or convalescent COVID-19.

The chain links TRBV7-8 to TRBJ1-1, with 10 bases identical to TRBD1. With 4 bases clipped from V and 8 bases from J, the junction kept 22 bases outside the gene matches. The CDR3 totals 19 residues. Germline CDR1 reads SGHVS; CDR2 reads FQNEAQ. CDR3 region: CASSSSLQTGGGGGEEAFF. Here the CDR3 DNA reads TGTGCCAGCAGCTCCAGCTTACAGACAGGGGGCGGAGGAGGGGAGGAAGCTTTCTTT.

The CDR3 loop is CAISESAALTDNEQFF. The CDR3 region has the DNA TGTGCCATCAGTGAGTCGGCGGCCCTTACTGACAATGAGCAGTTCTTC. This chain connects TRBV10-3 to TRBJ2-1; D gene ambiguous. Trimming left V 0 bases short and J 5 bases short, with 14 bases between. CDR3 length: 16 amino acids. Per the germline V gene, CDR1 is ENHRY and CDR2 is SYGVKD.

In DNA, the CDR3 is TGTGCCAGCAGTTTTGGGGGACGGAGGGGCTACTACGAGCAGTACTTC. The encoded protein is CASSFGGRRGYYEQYF. The chain joins TRBV28 to TRBJ2-7; weak D call: TRBD2 (6 bases). V lost 3 bases, J lost 3 bases, and 18 bases lay in between. Germline assignment: CDR1 MDHEN and CDR2 SYDVKM. The CDR3 runs to 16 residues. Variable domain in full (rest from reference TRBV28 and TRBJ2-7): DVKVTQSSRYLVKRTGEKVFLECVQDMDHENMFWYRQDPGLGLRLIYFSYDVKMKEKGDIPEGYSVSREKKERFSLILESASTNQTSMYLCASSFGGRRGYYEQYFGPGTRLTVT.

A few counts support this clone. The DNA of the CDR3 is TGTGCCAGCAGTTACTCGAAACCCGCTATGAACACTGAAGCTTTCTTT. It encodes CASSYSKPAMNTEAFF. The chain combines TRBV6-6 with TRBJ1-1; D is unresolved. Trimming removed 0 bases at V and 0 bases at J, with 11 bases between. CDR1 is MNHNY and CDR2 is SVGAGI in the germline V gene (reference sequence). The CDR3 contains 16 residues.

The chain carries TRBV2 and TRBJ1-2, with D unclear. V was pared by 7 bases and J by 8 bases, with 14 bases between. The CDR3 has 12 amino acids. Germline-derived CDR1 and CDR2 are SNHLY and FYNNEI. CDR3 coding DNA: TGTGCCAGCACCTCCTCGGAGCGCGGCTACACCTTC. It yields the protein CASTSSERGYTF.

V is TRBV11-2 and J is TRBJ1-3; 9 nucleotides agree with TRBD1. V shed 5 bases and J 0 bases; nucleotides not matched to a gene: 2. The CDR3 covers 15 residues. Germline V lookup: CDR1 SGHAT, CDR2 FQNNGV. The CDR3: CASSGTGRSGNTIYF. The CDR3 DNA reads TGTGCCAGCAGCGGGACAGGGCGCTCTGGAAACACCATATATTTT.

The chain joins TRBV19 to TRBJ2-1, with unresolved D. The CDR3 consists of 13 residues. The V end was cut by 1 base, the J end by 9 bases, with 10 bases between. Germline CDR1 reads LNHDA; CDR2 reads SQIVND (reference sequence). Here the CDR3 reads CASSIAPEVEQFF. The CDR3 DNA reads as TGTGCCAGTAGTATAGCTCCAGAGGTTGAGCAGTTCTTC.

The rearrangement links TRBV7-9 to TRBJ1-2; 8 nucleotides match TRBD1. J was trimmed by 5 bases and V by 1 base; bases with no gene match: 9. The germline V gene has CDR1 SEHNR and CDR2 FQNEAQ (reference sequence). The CDR3 is 16 residues long. The CDR3 DNA reads TGTGCCAGCAGCTTAGAAGGGACAGGTTCCGGGTATGGCTACACCTTC. Amino acid sequence: CASSLEGTGSGYGYTF.

This chain joins TRBV6-1 and TRBJ1-1; TRBD1 aligns across 7 bases. The CDR3 totals 12 residues. After removal of 5 bases from V and 6 bases from J, the junction contained 3 bases not matched to a gene. Germline V gene sequence: CDR1 MNHNS, CDR2 SASEGT. This CDR3 reads CASSFTGAEAFF. The CDR3 DNA follows: TGTGCCAGCAGTTTCACAGGGGCTGAAGCTTTCTTT.

The gene calls are TRBV2 and TRBJ1-4; 8 nucleotides agree with TRBD1. The CDR3 runs to 13 residues. V was pared by 9 bases and J by 6 bases, with 6 bases of the junction left unmatched. Germline V gives CDR1 SNHLY, CDR2 FYNNEI. In nucleotides, the CDR3 is TGTGCCAGTTCACAGGGGGTGTATGAAAAACTGTTTTTT. The encoded protein is CASSQGVYEKLFF.

This clone was seen only a few times. The CDR3 sequence: CASSFGLAGVGDTQYF. The DNA for the CDR3 is TGTGCCAGCAGCTTTGGGCTAGCGGGAGTGGGGGATACGCAGTATTTT. The J gene is TRBJ2-3, the V gene TRBV27; 10 positions match TRBD2. The V segment lost 6 bases and the J segment 6 bases; nucleotides outside the gene matches: 12. Germline V CDR1 and CDR2: MNHEY, SMNVEV (reference sequence). There are 16 residues in the CDR3.

This clone was seen a few times. The chain combines TRBV27 with TRBJ2-7; 7 bases are shared with TRBD1. CDR1 and CDR2 (germline): MNHEY, SMNVEV (reference sequence). This CDR3 has 14 amino acids. With 4 bases clipped from V and 2 bases from J, the junction kept 5 bases outside the gene matches. The DNA of the CDR3 is TGTGCCAGCAGTTCCTGGACAGGCACCTACGAGCAGTACTTC. The encoded protein is CASSSWTGTYEQYF.

This chain joins TRBV4-2 and TRBJ2-6; the D is unclear. The V end was cut by 4 bases, the J end by 0 bases, with 7 bases between. The V gene's germline CDR1 is LGHNA and CDR2 YNFKEQ. CDR3 length: 15 amino acids. The CDR3 sequence is CASSPDNSGANVLTF. DNA of the CDR3: TGTGCCAGCAGCCCCGACAACTCTGGGGCCAACGTCCTGACTTTC.

The chain's CDR3 is CASSLRTGSGYTF. DNA of the CDR3: TGTGCCAGTAGTTTGCGGACAGGGTCCGGCTACACCTTC. This rearrangement joins TRBV19 to TRBJ1-2; 8 nucleotides match TRBD1. The germline CDR1 and CDR2 sequences are LNHDA and SQIVND (reference sequence). Losses at the gene ends were 5 bases for V and 8 bases for J; bases not matched to a gene: 7. The CDR3 loop spans 13 amino acids.

The sample holds a few counts of this clone. This chain joins TRBV27 and TRBJ1-6, with D possibly matching TRBD1 (6 bases). V was shortened by 4 bases and J by 8 bases, with 15 bases between the two germline ends. Germline V gene lookup returns CDR1 MNHEY and CDR2 SMNVEV (reference sequence). This CDR3 region has 15 residues. DNA for the CDR3: TGTGCCAGCAGTTCCCAGGGGCGGCTGCATTCACCCCTCCACTTT. Residues: CASSSQGRLHSPLHF.

This chain uses TRBV5-1 with TRBJ2-1, with no clear D. The V gene lost 0 bases and the J gene lost 8 bases, with 3 bases spanning the gap. This CDR3 has 11 residues. Germline CDR1 SGHRS, CDR2 YFSETQ. CDR3 protein: CASSLADEQFF. The CDR3 nucleotides read TGCGCCAGCAGCTTGGCGGATGAGCAGTTCTTC.

This chain uses TRBV5-1 with TRBJ1-6, with 10 nucleotides matching TRBD1. The trim removed 0 bases at V and 7 bases at J, leaving 4 bases unmatched. Germline V gives CDR1 SGHRS, CDR2 YFSETQ. CDR3 length equals 16 residues. This chain's CDR3 is CASSLEGTGVNSPLHF. As DNA, the CDR3 is TGCGCCAGCAGCTTGGAGGGGACAGGGGTAAATTCACCCCTCCACTTT.

The DNA of the CDR3 is TGTGCCAGCAGCGTGAGAGGGAGCTCCTACGAGCAGTACTTC. It encodes CASSVRGSSYEQYF. This rearrangement joins TRBV6-5 to TRBJ2-7; D is possibly TRBD2 (5 bases). Trimming stripped 6 bases from V and 0 bases from J, with 12 bases between. The CDR3 has 14 residues. Germline lookup yields CDR1 MNHEY and CDR2 SVGAGI.

The chain employs TRBV28 and TRBJ1-2; 11 bases are a match to TRBD1. J was trimmed by 3 bases and V by 7 bases; bases with no gene match: 7. This CDR3 region has 15 residues. Germline V CDR1 and CDR2: MDHEN, SYDVKM. The DNA of the CDR3 is TGTGCCAGCATACGCGGGGGACAGGGGGACTATGGCTACACCTTC. Its protein is CASIRGGQGDYGYTF.

This sequence joins TRBV6-5 and TRBJ1-1; tentatively, D is TRBD1 (6 bases). The V end was cut by 5 bases, the J end by 11 bases, with 12 bases between. Germline CDR1 and CDR2: MNHEY and SVGAGI. This CDR3 has 11 residues. DNA for the CDR3: TGTGCCAGCAGTCCCGGGACAATGGCTTTCTTT. It yields the protein CASSPGTMAFF.

This clone has just a few counts. This chain uses TRBV19 with TRBJ2-5; D ambiguous. The CDR3 length is 15 residues. Trimming pared 3 bases from V and 5 bases from J, leaving 16 bases between. Germline CDR1 LNHDA, CDR2 SQIVND (reference sequence). CDR3 sequence: CASSIEASSGETQYF. CDR3 nucleotide sequence: TGTGCCAGTAGTATCGAGGCTTCCTCCGGGGAGACCCAGTACTTC.

Here the CDR3 DNA reads TGTGCCAGCAGTTACTCGACAAACGGACTATATGGCTACACCTTC. As protein: CASSYSTNGLYGYTF. The rearrangement links TRBV6-5 to TRBJ1-2; no definite D call. The CDR3 consists of 15 residues. Germline V gene sequence: CDR1 MNHEY, CDR2 SVGAGI. V shed 0 bases and J shed 5 bases, with 13 bases lying between them.

The chain recombines TRBV5-4 with TRBJ2-1; D gene ambiguous. The germline V gene has CDR1 SGHNT and CDR2 YYREEE (reference sequence). Trimming cost V 4 bases and J 7 bases, with 18 bases left between them. The CDR3 runs 15 residues. For the CDR3, the DNA is TGTGCCAGCAGCCCTCAGATCAACCTCGGGAATGAGCAGTTCTTC. Translating gives CASSPQINLGNEQFF.

V is TRBV19 and J is TRBJ2-5, with D possibly matching TRBD2 (6 bases). CDR1 is LNHDA, CDR2 SQIVND, per germline (reference sequence). V was pared by 5 bases and J by 1 base, with 11 bases between. This CDR3 comprises 14 residues. The CDR3 DNA sequence: TGTGCCAGTAGTTTCCGGGACTCCCAAGAGACCCAGTACTTC. Translated, it gives CASSFRDSQETQYF. Full variable domain (outside the CDR3, taken from reference TRBV19 and TRBJ2-5): DGGITQSPKYLFRKEGQNVTLSCEQNLNHDAMYWYRQDPGQGLRLIYYSQIVNDFQKGDIAEGYSVSREKKESFPLTVTSAQKNPTAFYLCASSFRDSQETQYFGPGTRLLVL.

The CDR3 here is CASSPGSGPYNEQFF. Written as DNA, the CDR3 is TGTGCCAGCAGCCCGGGGTCGGGTCCCTACAATGAGCAGTTCTTC. The chain carries TRBV7-3 and TRBJ2-1; D may be TRBD2 (5 bases). The CDR3 contains 15 residues. Germline V CDR1 and CDR2: SGHTA, FQGTGA. V lost 5 bases, J lost 2 bases, and 13 bases lay in between.